This T cell receptor (beta chain) was profiled in a study of cytotoxic CD8 clonotypes in ibrutinib-treated CLL. Sequencing used immunoSEQ multiplex PCR; TCRdb keeps in-frame clones, though not all of them. Of 65,000 to 95,000 clones listed, roughly 84% are singletons. Trimming removed 3 bases from V and 3 bases from J; junction bases left unmatched: 12. CDR1 is LNHDA, CDR2 SQIVND, per germline (reference sequence). The CDR3 runs to 20 residues. Sequences were derived from PBMCs, sampled before ibrutinib treatment. This sequence was found in a human donor with chronic lymphocytic leukemia. The chain combines TRBV19 with TRBJ2-2, with 14 bases matching TRBD2. The CDR3 DNA reads as TGTGCCAGTAGTATTCTACCGGGACTAGCGGGAGAGTCGGACACCGGGGAGCTGTTTTTT. Protein product: CASSILPGLAGESDTGELFF.